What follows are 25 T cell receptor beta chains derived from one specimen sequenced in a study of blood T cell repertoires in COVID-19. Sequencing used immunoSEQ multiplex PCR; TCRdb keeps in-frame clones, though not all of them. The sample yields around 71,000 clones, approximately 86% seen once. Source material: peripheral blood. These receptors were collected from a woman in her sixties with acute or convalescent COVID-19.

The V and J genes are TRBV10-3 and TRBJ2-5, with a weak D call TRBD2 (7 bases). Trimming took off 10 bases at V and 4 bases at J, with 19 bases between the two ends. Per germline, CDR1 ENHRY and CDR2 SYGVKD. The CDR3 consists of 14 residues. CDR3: CATRGREKTETQYF. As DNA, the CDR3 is TGTGCCACTCGGGGGCGGGAGAAGACAGAGACCCAGTACTTC.

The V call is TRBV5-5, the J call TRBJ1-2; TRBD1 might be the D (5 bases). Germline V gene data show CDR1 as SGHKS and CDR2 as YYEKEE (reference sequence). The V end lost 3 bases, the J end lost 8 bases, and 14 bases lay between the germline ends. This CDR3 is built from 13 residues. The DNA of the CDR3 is TGTGCCAGCAGCTACGACGGGGGGACCGGCTACACCTTC. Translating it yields CASSYDGGTGYTF.

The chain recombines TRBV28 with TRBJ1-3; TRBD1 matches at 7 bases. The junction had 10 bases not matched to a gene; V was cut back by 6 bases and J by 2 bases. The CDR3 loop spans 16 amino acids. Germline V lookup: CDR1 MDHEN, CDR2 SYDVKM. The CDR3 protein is CASSPGTGVTGNTIYF. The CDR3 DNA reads TGTGCCAGCAGCCCGGGAACAGGGGTAACTGGAAACACCATATATTTT.

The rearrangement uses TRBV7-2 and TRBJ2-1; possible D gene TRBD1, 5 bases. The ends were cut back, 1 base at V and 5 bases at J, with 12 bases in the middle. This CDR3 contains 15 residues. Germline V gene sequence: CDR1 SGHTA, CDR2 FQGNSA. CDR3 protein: CASSLGGQKHNEQFF. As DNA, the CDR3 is TGTGCCAGCAGCTTAGGGGGCCAAAAGCACAATGAGCAGTTCTTC.

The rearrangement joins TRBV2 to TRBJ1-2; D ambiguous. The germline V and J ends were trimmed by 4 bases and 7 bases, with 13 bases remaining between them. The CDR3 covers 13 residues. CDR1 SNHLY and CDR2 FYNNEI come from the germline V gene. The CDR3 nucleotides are TGTGCCAGCAGTGTCTCGAGTGAACGTGGCTACACCTTC. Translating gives CASSVSSERGYTF.

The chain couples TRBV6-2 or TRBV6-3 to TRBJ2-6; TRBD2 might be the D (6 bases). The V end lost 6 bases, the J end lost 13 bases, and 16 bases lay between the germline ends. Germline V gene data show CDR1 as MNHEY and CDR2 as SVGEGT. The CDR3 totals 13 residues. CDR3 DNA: TGTGCCAGCAGCGCTGGAGCGACTAGAGTCCTGACTTTC. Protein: CASSAGATRVLTF.

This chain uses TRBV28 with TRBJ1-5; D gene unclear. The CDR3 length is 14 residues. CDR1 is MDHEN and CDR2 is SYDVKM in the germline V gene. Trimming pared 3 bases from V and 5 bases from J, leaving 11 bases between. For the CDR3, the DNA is TGTGCCAGCAGTTTCTTAACATCTCATCAGCCCCAGCATTTT. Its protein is CASSFLTSHQPQHF.

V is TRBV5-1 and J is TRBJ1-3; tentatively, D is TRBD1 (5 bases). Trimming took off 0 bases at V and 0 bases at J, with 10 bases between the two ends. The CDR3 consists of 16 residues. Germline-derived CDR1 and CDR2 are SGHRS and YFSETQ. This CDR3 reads CASSLGGRGSGNTIYF. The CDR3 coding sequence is TGCGCCAGCAGCTTGGGGGGCAGAGGCTCTGGAAACACCATATATTTT.

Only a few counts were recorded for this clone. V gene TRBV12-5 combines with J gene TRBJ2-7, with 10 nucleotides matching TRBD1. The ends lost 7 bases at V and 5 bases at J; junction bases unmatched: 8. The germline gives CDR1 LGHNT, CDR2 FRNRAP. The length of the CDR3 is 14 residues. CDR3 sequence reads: CASVPGQGYNEQYF. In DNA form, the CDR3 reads TGTGCTAGTGTCCCGGGACAGGGGTACAACGAGCAGTACTTC.

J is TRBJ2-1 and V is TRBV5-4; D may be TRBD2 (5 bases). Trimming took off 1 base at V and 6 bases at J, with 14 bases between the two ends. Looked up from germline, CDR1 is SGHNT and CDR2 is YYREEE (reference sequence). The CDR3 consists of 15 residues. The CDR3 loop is CASSLSLGLANEQFF. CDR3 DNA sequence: TGTGCCAGCAGCTTGTCACTAGGATTAGCCAATGAGCAGTTCTTC.

The CDR3 DNA sequence: TGTGCCAGCAGTGGGGGGAGGTTGAGCTCCTATAATTCACCCCTCCACTTT. Its protein is CASSGGRLSSYNSPLHF. This chain connects TRBV25-1 to TRBJ1-6; maybe TRBD1 (5 bases). The V gene's germline CDR1 is MGHDK and CDR2 SYGVNS. Trimming stripped 4 bases from V and 0 bases from J, with 13 bases between. The CDR3 has 17 amino acids.

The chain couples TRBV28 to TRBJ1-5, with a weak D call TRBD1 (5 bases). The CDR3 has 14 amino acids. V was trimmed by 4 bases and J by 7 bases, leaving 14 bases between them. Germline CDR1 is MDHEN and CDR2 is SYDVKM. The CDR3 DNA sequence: TGTGCCAGCAGTTCTGTCGGGGGAGTCCAGCCCCAGCATTTT. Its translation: CASSSVGGVQPQHF.

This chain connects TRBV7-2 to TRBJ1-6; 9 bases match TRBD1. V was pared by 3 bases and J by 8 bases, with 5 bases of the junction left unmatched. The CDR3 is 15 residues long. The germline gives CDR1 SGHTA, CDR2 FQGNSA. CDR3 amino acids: CASSFWTGDYSPLHF. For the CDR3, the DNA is TGTGCCAGCAGCTTCTGGACAGGGGATTATTCACCCCTCCACTTT.

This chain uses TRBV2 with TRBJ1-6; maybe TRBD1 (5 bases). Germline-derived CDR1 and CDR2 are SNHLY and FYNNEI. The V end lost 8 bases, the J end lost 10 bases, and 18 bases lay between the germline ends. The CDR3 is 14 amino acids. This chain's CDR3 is CASGSGGGGSPLHF. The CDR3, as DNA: TGTGCCAGCGGGTCCGGGGGAGGTGGGTCACCCCTCCACTTT. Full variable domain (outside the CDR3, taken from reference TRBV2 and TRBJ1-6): EPEVTQTPSHQVTQMGQEVILRCVPISNHLYFYWYRQILGQKVEFLVSFYNNEISEKSEIFDDQFSVERPDGSNFTLKIRSTKLEDSAMYFCASGSGGGGSPLHFGNGTRLTVT.

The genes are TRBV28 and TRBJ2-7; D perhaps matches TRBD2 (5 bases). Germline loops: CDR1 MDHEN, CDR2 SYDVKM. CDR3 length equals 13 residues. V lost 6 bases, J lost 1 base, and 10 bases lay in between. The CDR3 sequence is CASSEGNSYEQYF. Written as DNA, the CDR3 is TGTGCCAGCAGCGAGGGAAATTCCTACGAGCAGTACTTC.

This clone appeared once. CDR3 residues: CASSPTHLNTGELFF. CDR3 sequence (DNA): TGTGCCAGCTCACCAACCCACTTGAACACCGGGGAGCTGTTTTTT. The chain carries TRBV18 and TRBJ2-2; D unclear. The CDR3 extends over 15 amino acids. Germline assignment: CDR1 KGHSH and CDR2 LQKENI. Trimming pared 2 bases from V and 1 base from J, leaving 8 bases between.

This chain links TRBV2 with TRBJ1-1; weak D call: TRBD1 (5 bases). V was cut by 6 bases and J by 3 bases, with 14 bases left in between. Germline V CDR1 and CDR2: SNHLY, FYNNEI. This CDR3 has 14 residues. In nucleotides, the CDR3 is TGTGCCAGCAGGGGCCCCGCGGGGGACACTGAAGCTTTCTTT. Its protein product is CASRGPAGDTEAFF.

In DNA form, the CDR3 reads TGTGCCAGCAGCCCCCGGACAGGGGCTGGTGAGACCCAGTACTTC. Protein: CASSPRTGAGETQYF. The rearrangement uses TRBV9 and TRBJ2-5, with 9 bases that match TRBD1. The CDR3 runs to 15 residues. J lost 5 bases, V lost 4 bases, and 9 bases had no gene match. The germline V gene encodes CDR1 SGDLS and CDR2 YYNGEE.

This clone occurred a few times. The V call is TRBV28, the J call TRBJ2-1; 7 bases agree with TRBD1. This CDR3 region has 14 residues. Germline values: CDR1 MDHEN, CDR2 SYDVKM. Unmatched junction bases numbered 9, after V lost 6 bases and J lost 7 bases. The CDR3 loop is CASRRTGLGNEQFF. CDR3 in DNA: TGTGCCAGCAGACGGACAGGTTTAGGGAATGAGCAGTTCTTC.

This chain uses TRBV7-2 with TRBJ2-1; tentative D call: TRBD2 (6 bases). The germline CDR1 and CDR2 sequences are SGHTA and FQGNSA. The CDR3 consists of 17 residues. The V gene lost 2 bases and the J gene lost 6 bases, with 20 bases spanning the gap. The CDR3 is CASSLLAPTTGVNEQFF. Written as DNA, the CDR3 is TGTGCCAGCAGCTTACTAGCGCCGACTACTGGGGTCAATGAGCAGTTCTTC.

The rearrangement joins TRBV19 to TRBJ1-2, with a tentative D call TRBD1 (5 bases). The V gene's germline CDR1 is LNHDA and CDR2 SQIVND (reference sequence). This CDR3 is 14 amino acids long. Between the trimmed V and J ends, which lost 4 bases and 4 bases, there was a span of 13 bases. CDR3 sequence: CASSTSGEGYGYTF. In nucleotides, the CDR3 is TGTGCCAGTAGTACCTCGGGGGAAGGCTATGGCTACACCTTC.

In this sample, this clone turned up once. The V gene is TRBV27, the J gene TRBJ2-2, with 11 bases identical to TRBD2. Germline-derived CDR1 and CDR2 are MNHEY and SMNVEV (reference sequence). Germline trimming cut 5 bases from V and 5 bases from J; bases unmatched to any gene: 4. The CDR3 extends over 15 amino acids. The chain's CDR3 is CASSILAGATGELFF. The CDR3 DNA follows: TGTGCCAGCAGTATACTAGCGGGAGCGACCGGGGAGCTGTTTTTT.

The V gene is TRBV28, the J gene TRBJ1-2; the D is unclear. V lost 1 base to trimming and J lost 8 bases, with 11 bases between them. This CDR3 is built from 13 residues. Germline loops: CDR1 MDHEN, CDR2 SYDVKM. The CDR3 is CASSLSQSQGYTF. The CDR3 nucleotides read TGTGCCAGCAGTTTATCGCAGTCCCAGGGCTACACCTTC.

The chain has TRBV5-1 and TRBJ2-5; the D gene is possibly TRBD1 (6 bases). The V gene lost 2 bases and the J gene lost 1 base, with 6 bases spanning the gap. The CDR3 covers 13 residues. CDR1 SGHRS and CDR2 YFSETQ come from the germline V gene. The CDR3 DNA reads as TGCGCCAGCAGCTTAGGGGGCCAAGAGACCCAGTACTTC. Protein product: CASSLGGQETQYF. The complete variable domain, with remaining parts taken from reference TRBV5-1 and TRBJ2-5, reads KAGVTQTPRYLIKTRGQQVTLSCSPISGHRSVSWYQQTPGQGLQFLFEYFSETQRNKGNFPGRFSGRQFSNSRSEMNVSTLELGDSALYLCASSLGGQETQYFGPGTRLLVL.

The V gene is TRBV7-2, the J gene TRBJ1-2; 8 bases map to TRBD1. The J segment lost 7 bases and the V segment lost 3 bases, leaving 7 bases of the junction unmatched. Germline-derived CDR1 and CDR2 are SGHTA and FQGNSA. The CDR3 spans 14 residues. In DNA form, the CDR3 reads TGTGCCAGCAGCTTCAGAAGGACAGGGTTTGGCTACACCTTC. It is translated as CASSFRRTGFGYTF.